The 29 T cell receptor beta chains in this list originate from one sample, sequenced in a study of T cells after yellow fever vaccination (dated by TCRdb to the late 2010s). The treatment or condition label of this sample denotes: live attenuated yellow fever vaccine strain. Library preparation was by 5' RACE. TCRdb records Illumina HiSeq 2500 as the sequencer. The raw public reads went through TCRdb reprocessing: fastp at Q25, MiXCR clone calling, in-frame beta chains kept. Here each entry gathers all rows of one CDR3 protein and keeps the most common genes and DNA. Counted in this sample were more than 25,000 distinct CDR3 sequences; 5% to 7% of them appeared once. Approximately 12% of the sample is in the top ten clones. The input for sequencing was PBMCs, either bulk or a sorted T-cell subset (CD4+, CD8+, memory, or dextramer-sorted; not recorded which), taken 15 days after the yellow fever booster vaccination. All receptors derive from a man aged 25-45 years who received the YFV17D yellow fever vaccine.

In its sample, this clonotype was seen many times. The chain couples TRBV27 to TRBJ2-7, with no clear D. The CDR3 covers 11 residues. Deletions cut 7 bases from V and 8 bases from J, with 12 bases between. Germline V gives CDR1 MNHEY, CDR2 SMNVEV (reference sequence). For the CDR3, the DNA is TGTGCCAGCAATCGTCCGCCCAAGCAGTACTTC. Protein sequence: CASNRPPKQYF.

This clonotype was recorded at least ten times. The chain couples TRBV5-1 to TRBJ2-7; 7 bases align to TRBD1. This CDR3 spans 14 amino acids. V dropped 2 bases and J dropped 2; count of bases not matched to a gene: 4. CDR1 is SGHRS and CDR2 is YFSETQ in the germline V gene. This CDR3 reads CASSFGTDTYEQYF. The CDR3, as DNA: TGCGCCAGCAGCTTCGGGACAGATACCTACGAGCAGTACTTC.

This clonotype has at least ten counts. This chain connects TRBV12-3 or TRBV12-4 to TRBJ1-1; 10 bases agree with TRBD1. The J segment lost 8 bases and the V segment lost 3 bases, leaving 6 bases of the junction unmatched. This CDR3 comprises 14 residues. The CDR3 DNA is TGTGCCAGCAGTTTTTTATGGGGACAGGGGGAAGCTTTCTTT. Translated, it gives CASSFLWGQGEAFF.

This clonotype is medium-sized in the sample. The chain recombines TRBV25-1 with TRBJ2-7, with D possibly matching TRBD2 (5 bases). V was shortened by 5 bases and J by 3 bases, with 8 bases between the two germline ends. Germline V gene sequence: CDR1 MGHDK, CDR2 SYGVNS. This CDR3 is built from 12 residues. In DNA, the CDR3 is TGTGCCAGCAGTACCGGGAACTACGAGCAGTACTTC. This translates into CASSTGNYEQYF.

In this sample, this clonotype turned up many times. V and J are TRBV6-6 and TRBJ2-1, with 7 positions matching TRBD1. The germline CDR1 and CDR2 sequences are MNHNY and SVGAGI (reference sequence). The CDR3 length is 11 residues. Trimming at V came to 6 bases and at J to 15 bases, leaving 8 bases not matched to a gene. The chain's CDR3 is CASSIDRDPFF. The CDR3 DNA reads TGTGCCAGCAGCATAGACAGGGATCCGTTCTTC.

This clonotype was seen many times. This sequence joins TRBV11-2 and TRBJ2-7; the D gene is possibly TRBD2 (5 bases). The CDR3 runs 12 residues. CDR1 SGHAT and CDR2 FQNNGV come from the germline V gene. V dropped 1 base and J dropped 8 bases, with 9 bases sitting between them. Here the CDR3 DNA reads TGTGCCAGCAGCTTAGTCGACGGGAAGCAGTACTTC. Its protein product is CASSLVDGKQYF. The variable domain in full, with the rest retrieved from reference TRBV11-2 and TRBJ2-7, is EAGVAQSPRYKIIEKRQSVAFWCNPISGHATLYWYQQILGQGPKLLIQFQNNGVVDDSQLPKDRFSAERLKGVDSTLKIQPAKLEDSAVYLCASSLVDGKQYFGPGTRLTVT.

This clonotype was recorded at least ten times. V and J are TRBV29-1 and TRBJ2-7, with 8 bases matching TRBD1. Trimming took 4 bases from V and 5 from J; bases not matched to a gene: 13. The CDR3 sequence is 15 residues long. CDR1 is SQVTM and CDR2 is ANQGSEA in the germline V gene. The CDR3 DNA follows: TGCAGCGTTGGGGCCACAGGGGGTAGAATGCACGAGCAGTACTTC. The encoded protein is CSVGATGGRMHEQYF.

This clonotype was detected ten times or more. This chain uses TRBV5-5 with TRBJ2-2, with unresolved D. Germline assignment: CDR1 SGHKS and CDR2 YYEKEE (reference sequence). The ends were cut back, 0 bases at V and 3 bases at J, with 6 bases in the middle. The CDR3 is made up of 14 amino acids. CDR3 region: CASSLGSYTGELFF. Here the CDR3 DNA reads TGTGCCAGCAGCTTGGGGTCGTACACCGGGGAGCTGTTTTTT.

This clonotype has a count of ten or more. The rearrangement links TRBV29-1 to TRBJ1-1; a weak D match, TRBD1 (5 bases). CDR1 and CDR2 from the germline V gene are SQVTM and ANQGSEA. V gave up 8 bases and J gave up 5 bases, with 18 bases separating them. The CDR3 is 13 residues long. The DNA of the CDR3 is TGCAGCTCCAGGAGGGGAGGGGTAACTGAAGCTTTCTTT. Translating it yields CSSRRGGVTEAFF.

Only one count was recorded for this clonotype. A single base separates this from a much larger clone, so it may be a read error. The gene calls are TRBV30 and TRBJ2-1; D is undetermined. The germline V gene encodes CDR1 GTSNPN and CDR2 SVGIG (reference sequence). The CDR3 covers 14 residues. CDR3 in amino acids: CAWSSGDPPNEQIF. As DNA, the CDR3 is TGTGCCTGGAGTTCAGGAGACCCCCCGAATGAGCAGATCTTC.

This clonotype was counted at least ten times. The V and J genes are TRBV12-3 or TRBV12-4 and TRBJ2-1, with D unresolved. CDR3 length equals 14 residues. Trimming shortened V by 1 base and J by 8 bases, and 12 bases separated the two germline ends. The CDR3 nucleotides read TGTGCCAGCAGTTTAGGGGCTTCGGTGGATGAGCAGTTCTTC. This encodes CASSLGASVDEQFF.

The rearrangement links TRBV3-1 to TRBJ2-2; TRBD1 matches at 11 bases. J was trimmed by 8 bases and V by 8 bases; bases with no gene match: 16. The CDR3 is 17 residues long. CDR1 LGHDT and CDR2 YNNKEL come from the germline V gene (reference sequence). In DNA, the CDR3 is TGTGCCAGCTCGCCTTCCGGGACAGGGGGTATAGCGGGGGAGCTGTTTTTT. Translated: CASSPSGTGGIAGELFF.

This clonotype has a count of ten or more. The chain combines TRBV10-3 with TRBJ1-1; D is unresolved. V lost 6 bases to trimming and J lost 4 bases, with 0 bases between them. CDR1 and CDR2 from the germline V gene are ENHRY and SYGVKD. The CDR3 spans 9 residues. CDR3 nucleotide sequence: TGTGCCATCAGCACTGAAGCTTTCTTT. This encodes CAISTEAFF.

This clonotype was counted many times. J is TRBJ2-5 and V is TRBV4-2; D perhaps matches TRBD1 (6 bases). There are 14 residues in the CDR3. Germline assignment: CDR1 LGHNA and CDR2 YNFKEQ. Trimming cost V 1 base and J 6 bases, with 12 bases left between them. For the CDR3, the DNA is TGTGCCAGCAGCCAAGCAGGGGCAGGGCAGACCCAGTACTTC. Its protein product is CASSQAGAGQTQYF.

The sample holds many counts of this clonotype. The CDR3 DNA follows: TGTGCCAGCAGTTTATCGATAAATTCCGACAGTAATCAGCCCCAGCATTTT. As protein: CASSLSINSDSNQPQHF. V usage is TRBV27 and J usage is TRBJ1-5; possible D gene TRBD1, 5 bases. Germline V gives CDR1 MNHEY, CDR2 SMNVEV (reference sequence). V was shortened by 0 bases and J by 4 bases, with 16 bases between the two germline ends. The CDR3 is 17 residues long.

This clonotype came up many times. V is TRBV20-1 and J is TRBJ2-1; D call uncertain. Germline CDR1 and CDR2: DFQATT and SNEGSKA (reference sequence). The V end was cut by 4 bases, the J end by 14 bases, with 12 bases between. The CDR3 extends over 10 amino acids. CDR3 sequence: CSAMVGPEFF. For the CDR3, the DNA is TGCAGTGCTATGGTGGGCCCAGAGTTCTTC.

This clonotype appeared many times. V and J are TRBV6-2 or TRBV6-3 and TRBJ2-1; D is unclear. The CDR3 sequence is 13 residues long. Trimming took 5 bases from V and 0 from J, leaving 5 bases between them. Looked up from germline, CDR1 is MNHEY and CDR2 is SVGEGT. The CDR3: CASSRSSYNEQFF. The CDR3 DNA follows: TGTGCCAGCAGTCGCAGCTCCTACAATGAGCAGTTCTTC.

There are many counts of this clonotype. The chain recombines TRBV18 with TRBJ2-2; TRBD1 matches at 9 bases. V was pared by 3 bases and J by 2 bases, with 1 base of the junction left unmatched. The CDR3 is made up of 15 amino acids. Looked up from germline, CDR1 is KGHSH and CDR2 is LQKENI. The CDR3 region has the DNA TGTGCCAGCTCACCGGGACAGGGAAACACCGGGGAGCTGTTTTTT. Residues: CASSPGQGNTGELFF. The full variable domain, its missing parts supplied by reference TRBV18 and TRBJ2-2, is NAGVMQNPRHLVRRRGQEARLRCSPMKGHSHVYWYRQLPEEGLKFMVYLQKENIIDESGMPKERFSAEFPKEGPSILRIQQVVRGDSAAYFCASSPGQGNTGELFFGEGSRLTVL.

This clonotype was picked up many times. The chain joins TRBV5-1 to TRBJ2-1; D is unclear. The CDR3 runs 15 residues. From germline, CDR1 is SGHRS and CDR2 YFSETQ. The germline V and J ends were trimmed by 4 bases and 0 bases, with 11 bases remaining between them. The CDR3 DNA reads as TGCGCCAGCAGCCCGTTAAGGAGCTCCTACAATGAGCAGTTCTTC. It encodes CASSPLRSSYNEQFF. Together with reference TRBV5-1 and TRBJ2-1, the CDR3 gives the full variable domain: KAGVTQTPRYLIKTRGQQVTLSCSPISGHRSVSWYQQTPGQGLQFLFEYFSETQRNKGNFPGRFSGRQFSNSRSEMNVSTLELGDSALYLCASSPLRSSYNEQFFGPGTRLTVL.

This clonotype appeared many times. The chain joins TRBV20-1 to TRBJ2-3, with 9 bases fitting TRBD1. Germline-derived CDR1 and CDR2 are DFQATT and SNEGSKA (reference sequence). The CDR3 sequence is 16 residues long. Trimming took 8 bases from V and 2 from J; bases not matched to a gene: 14. CDR3 coding DNA: TGCAGTAACAGAGGTTATGGGACAGGGTCCACAGATACGCAGTATTTT. This gives the protein CSNRGYGTGSTDTQYF.

V gene TRBV12-3 or TRBV12-4 combines with J gene TRBJ2-5; D call uncertain. Trimming stripped 5 bases from V and 5 bases from J, with 18 bases between. The length of the CDR3 is 15 residues. The CDR3 DNA follows: TGTGCCAGCAGTGCGCTATTCGTACCCCGGGAGACCCAGTACTTC. This sequence encodes CASSALFVPRETQYF.

There are many counts of this clonotype. The chain couples TRBV7-8 to TRBJ2-1; D is perhaps TRBD2 (7 bases). The V gene's germline CDR1 is SGHVS and CDR2 FQNEAQ. Trimming stripped 0 bases from V and 8 bases from J, with 8 bases between. The CDR3 has 13 amino acids. Written as DNA, the CDR3 is TGTGCCAGCAGCTTAGCGGGGGGGCATGAGCAGTTCTTC. This encodes CASSLAGGHEQFF.

This clonotype was recorded many times. The V and J genes are TRBV7-2 and TRBJ2-5; the D is unclear. This CDR3 contains 12 residues. Germline CDR1 is SGHTA and CDR2 is FQGNSA. Trimming pared 2 bases from V and 7 bases from J, leaving 8 bases between. The CDR3, as DNA: TGTGCCAGCAGCTTACCTATCGGGACCCAGTACTTC. It encodes CASSLPIGTQYF.

This chain uses TRBV5-5 with TRBJ2-7; D gene ambiguous. V shed 4 bases and J shed 4 bases, with 15 bases lying between them. This CDR3 comprises 14 residues. Germline lookup yields CDR1 SGHKS and CDR2 YYEKEE (reference sequence). In nucleotides, the CDR3 is TGTGCCAGCAGCCCTGGCGCAGGCGCTTACGAGCAGTACTTC. Translated: CASSPGAGAYEQYF.

This clonotype was observed many times. V is TRBV5-6 and J is TRBJ2-4; no reliable D call. Trimming took off 4 bases at V and 2 bases at J, with 13 bases between the two ends. CDR3 length: 15 amino acids. Germline lookup yields CDR1 SGHDT and CDR2 YYEEEE. The CDR3 DNA follows: TGTGCCAGCAGCCCGGCGACAACCTCCAAAAACATTCAGTACTTC. It translates to CASSPATTSKNIQYF.

This clonotype was detected many times. The CDR3 DNA reads TGTGCCAGCAGCTTAGAGCAACTAGCGGGATCTTTGGATACGCAGTATTTT. Amino acids: CASSLEQLAGSLDTQYF. The chain uses TRBV7-2 and TRBJ2-3; the match to TRBD2 covers 10 bases. The germline V gene encodes CDR1 SGHTA and CDR2 FQGNSA. The J segment lost 6 bases and the V segment lost 1 base, leaving 10 bases of the junction unmatched. The CDR3 has 17 residues.

V is TRBV20-1 and J is TRBJ1-5; D is uncertain. Germline values: CDR1 DFQATT, CDR2 SNEGSKA (reference sequence). CDR3 length: 16 residues. V lost 6 bases to trimming and J lost 1 base, with 19 bases between them. As DNA, the CDR3 is TGCAGTGCCCCCCCCGGAACGGGAAGGAGCAATCAGCCCCAGCATTTT. Its protein product is CSAPPGTGRSNQPQHF.

In its sample, this clonotype was seen many times. This chain joins TRBV20-1 and TRBJ2-3; D remains ambiguous. Germline CDR1 DFQATT, CDR2 SNEGSKA (reference sequence). V lost 1 base and J 14 bases, leaving 13 bases between the germline ends. This CDR3 comprises 11 residues. In DNA, the CDR3 is TGCAGTGCTAGAGCCCCCCCGATTCGGTATTTT. Its translation: CSARAPPIRYF.

The chain joins TRBV28 to TRBJ2-7, with 9 bases that match TRBD1. The V gene end was trimmed by 8 bases and the J gene end by 3 bases; junction bases not matched to a gene: 5. CDR1 and CDR2 (germline): MDHEN, SYDVKM. The CDR3 totals 13 residues. CDR3 coding DNA: TGTGCCAGCCTCACGGGACAGGGCTACGAGCAGTACTTC. This codes for CASLTGQGYEQYF.